A selection of T cell receptor beta chains follows, all from one sample in a study of blood T cell repertoires in COVID-19. The table came from immunoSEQ multiplex PCR; TCRdb's copy has only in-frame clones and leaves some out. The sample has 220,000 or so clones, about 90% seen once. The specimen was PBMCs or T cells enriched from blood (not recorded which). The origin of the receptors is a man aged 45 to 65 who had been exposed to COVID-19. CDR3s include the opening cysteine and the closing phenylalanine or tryptophan. A D gene is named only where the DNA matches it firmly. Size is omitted from some rows. Given values are once, few, many or a class for expanded clones.

j_call | clone_size | d_call | v_call | cdr3_aa | cdr3_nt
TRBJ1-5 | NA | TRBD1 | TRBV5-1 | CASSLQGNQPQHF | TGCGCCAGCAGCCTACAGGGGAATCAGCCCCAGCATTTT
TRBJ1-2 | NA | NA | TRBV5-1 | CASSLNRPTYGYTF | TGCGCCAGCAGCTTGAACAGGCCAACTTATGGCTACACCTTC
TRBJ1-1 | NA | NA | TRBV7-2 | CASSSGRWARGFAAFF | TGTGCCAGCAGCTCAGGACGGTGGGCACGAGGGTTTGCAGCTTTCTTT
TRBJ2-1 | NA | TRBD1 | TRBV3-1/TRBV3-2 | CASSLSTGLFYNEQFF | TGTGCCAGCAGCCTTTCGACAGGGTTGTTCTACAATGAGCAGTTCTTC
TRBJ1-5 | NA | TRBD1 | TRBV27 | CASRTTGGAYQPQHF | TGTGCCAGCAGAACGACAGGGGGCGCTTATCAGCCCCAGCATTTT
TRBJ2-7 | NA | NA | TRBV6-5 | CASQLSYEQYF | TGTGCCAGCCAACTCTCCTACGAGCAGTACTTC
TRBJ1-5 | NA | TRBD1 | TRBV28 | CASRRDRYNQPQHF | TGTGCCAGCAGGCGGGACAGGTACAATCAGCCCCAGCATTTT
TRBJ2-3 | NA | TRBD1 | TRBV19 | CASSTLSDRVTQYF | TGTGCCAGTAGTACCCTTTCGGACAGGGTAACGCAGTATTTT
TRBJ1-5 | NA | NA | TRBV7-9 | CASSLAGEGSNQPQHF | TGTGCCAGCAGCTTAGCGGGAGAGGGAAGCAATCAGCCCCAGCATTTT
TRBJ1-2 | NA | NA | TRBV7-8 | CASSSHGQPIRGYTF | TGTGCCAGCAGCTCCCACGGACAGCCAATTAGGGGCTACACCTTC
TRBJ2-1 | NA | NA | TRBV21-1 | CAIIKSAGDGVSDNEQFF | TGTGCCATCATTAAATCTGCGGGAGATGGGGTTTCGGACAATGAGCAGTTCTTC
TRBJ2-1 | once | NA | TRBV10-3 | CAISFRENEQFF | TGTGCCATCAGTTTCCGGGAGAATGAGCAGTTCTTC
TRBJ2-2 | NA | NA | TRBV5-6 | CASSLLSGANTGELFF | TGTGCCAGCAGCTTGTTAAGCGGCGCGAACACCGGGGAGCTGTTTTTT